Presented here are 19 T cell receptor beta chains from one specimen sequenced in a study of cytomegalovirus exposure and HLA in healthy donors. The PCR had 60 Vbeta and 13 Jbeta primers. The protocol was immunoSEQ multiplex PCR, while the TCRdb copy is restricted to in-frame clones and leaves out a portion. Of 100,000 to 150,000 clones detected, 70% to 80% appear once; the ten largest clones hold 16%. The sample taken for sequencing was PBMCs. The receptors stem from a man aged 45-65 years in good health and CMV-seropositive.

The chain uses TRBV10-3 and TRBJ2-6; TRBD1 might be the D (5 bases). The V gene lost 6 bases and the J gene lost 0 bases, with 6 bases spanning the gap. CDR1 is ENHRY, CDR2 SYGVKD, per germline. The CDR3 has 14 residues. CDR3 amino acids: CAIRTDSGANVLTF. CDR3 nucleotides: TGTGCCATCAGGACAGACTCTGGGGCCAACGTCCTGACTTTC.

This chain links TRBV4-3 with TRBJ2-7, with 8 bases aligning to TRBD1. Trimming removed 0 bases from V and 2 bases from J; junction bases left unmatched: 3. The germline V gene encodes CDR1 LGHNA and CDR2 YSLEER. The CDR3 extends over 15 amino acids. In DNA, the CDR3 is TGCGCCAGCAGCCAAGAACACAGGGGGACCTACGAGCAGTACTTC. As protein: CASSQEHRGTYEQYF.

This clone was counted a few times. The chain uses TRBV13 and TRBJ2-7; 7 bases match TRBD2. This CDR3 region has 17 residues. V dropped 0 bases and J dropped 0; count of bases not matched to a gene: 8. The germline V gene encodes CDR1 PRHDT and CDR2 FYEKMQ (reference sequence). CDR3 region: CASSLGRLASSSYEQYF. In DNA, the CDR3 is TGTGCCAGCAGCTTAGGCCGACTAGCCTCAAGCTCCTACGAGCAGTACTTC.

The chain links TRBV7-9 to TRBJ1-6; D is undetermined. The CDR3 extends over 18 amino acids. Trimming removed 5 bases from V and 0 bases from J, with 17 bases in between. Germline V gives CDR1 SEHNR, CDR2 FQNEAQ (reference sequence). CDR3 protein: CASSHPPGGGSYNSPLHF. CDR3 in DNA: TGTGCCAGCAGCCACCCTCCAGGAGGAGGCTCCTATAATTCACCCCTCCACTTT. The variable domain in full, with the rest retrieved from reference TRBV7-9 and TRBJ1-6, is DTGVSQNPRHKITKRGQNVTFRCDPISEHNRLYWYRQTLGQGPEFLTYFQNEAQLEKSRLLSDRFSAERPKGSFSTLEIQRTEQGDSAMYLCASSHPPGGGSYNSPLHFGNGTRLTVT.

V is TRBV7-2 and J is TRBJ1-3; 8 nucleotides match TRBD1. With V trimmed by 5 bases and J by 1 base, 7 bases remained unmatched. Germline V CDR1 and CDR2: SGHTA, FQGNSA. This CDR3 has 16 residues. The CDR3: CASSTWTGQSGNTIYF. Written as DNA, the CDR3 is TGTGCCAGCAGCACCTGGACAGGGCAATCTGGAAACACCATATATTTT.

This clone was seen a handful of times. The chain has TRBV10-3 and TRBJ1-2; D not resolved. CDR3 length: 13 amino acids. The ends were cut back, 10 bases at V and 4 bases at J, with 16 bases in the middle. Per germline, CDR1 ENHRY and CDR2 SYGVKD. CDR3 loop: CATEAGRTYGYTF. Written as DNA, the CDR3 is TGTGCCACTGAGGCCGGGAGGACCTATGGCTACACCTTC.

This chain joins TRBV2 and TRBJ2-7; 9 positions agree with TRBD1. The CDR3 covers 13 residues. V was pared by 6 bases and J by 3 bases, with 3 bases of the junction left unmatched. Germline values: CDR1 SNHLY, CDR2 FYNNEI. This chain's CDR3 is CASRAGQGYEQYF. In DNA form, the CDR3 reads TGTGCCAGCAGGGCGGGACAGGGCTACGAGCAGTACTTC.

A few counts support this clone. The chain employs TRBV19 and TRBJ1-5; TRBD1 is a possible D gene (6 bases). Between the trimmed V and J ends, which lost 7 bases and 2 bases, there was a span of 15 bases. The CDR3 is made up of 15 amino acids. Germline assignment: CDR1 LNHDA and CDR2 SQIVND (reference sequence). CDR3 residues: CASTLAGVGNQPQHF. The CDR3 DNA reads as TGTGCCAGTACCCTGGCAGGGGTGGGCAATCAGCCCCAGCATTTT.

This clone came up once. The chain joins TRBV2 to TRBJ1-2, with D possibly being TRBD1 (6 bases). The germline CDR1 and CDR2 sequences are SNHLY and FYNNEI. The CDR3 has 14 amino acids. V was trimmed by 2 bases and J by 8 bases, leaving 15 bases between them. Written as DNA, the CDR3 is TGTGCCAGCAGTGAAAGACAGGAGGTAGGCGGCTACACCTTC. This translates into CASSERQEVGGYTF. Looking up the rest from reference TRBV2 and TRBJ1-2 gives the full variable domain: EPEVTQTPSHQVTQMGQEVILRCVPISNHLYFYWYRQILGQKVEFLVSFYNNEISEKSEIFDDQFSVERPDGSNFTLKIRSTKLEDSAMYFCASSERQEVGGYTFGSGTRLTVV.

V gene TRBV15 combines with J gene TRBJ1-1, with TRBD1 as a possible D gene (5 bases). CDR1 is LNHNV and CDR2 is YYDKDF in the germline V gene (reference sequence). This CDR3 has 16 residues. Trimming took off 5 bases at V and 10 bases at J, with 26 bases between the two ends. CDR3 residues: CATSPPRQRAWRGAFF. CDR3 nucleotide sequence: TGTGCCACCAGCCCCCCGCGACAAAGGGCGTGGAGGGGAGCTTTCTTT.

CDR3 loop: CASSLADSYNEQFF. CDR3 in DNA: TGCGCCAGCAGCCTAGCGGACTCCTACAATGAGCAGTTCTTC. The chain combines TRBV10-1 with TRBJ2-1; 7 nucleotides line up with TRBD2. There are 14 residues in the CDR3. Germline lookup yields CDR1 WNHNN and CDR2 SYGVQD (reference sequence). The ends lost 6 bases at V and 0 bases at J; junction bases unmatched: 2.

This chain links TRBV5-1 with TRBJ1-3; D remains ambiguous. Trimming pared 1 base from V and 0 bases from J, leaving 5 bases between. The CDR3 is 14 residues long. Germline-derived CDR1 and CDR2 are SGHRS and YFSETQ. The CDR3 sequence: CASSLTSSGNTIYF. In DNA, the CDR3 is TGCGCCAGCAGCTTGACGAGCTCTGGAAACACCATATATTTT. Looking up the rest from reference TRBV5-1 and TRBJ1-3 gives the full variable domain: KAGVTQTPRYLIKTRGQQVTLSCSPISGHRSVSWYQQTPGQGLQFLFEYFSETQRNKGNFPGRFSGRQFSNSRSEMNVSTLELGDSALYLCASSLTSSGNTIYFGEGSWLTVV.

The table lists this clone with a few counts. This chain joins TRBV29-1 and TRBJ1-2; possibly TRBD1 for D (5 bases). The CDR3 is 14 residues long. V was cut by 7 bases and J by 3 bases, with 18 bases left in between. The germline V gene encodes CDR1 SQVTM and CDR2 ANQGSEA. The chain's CDR3 is CSGGSGRADYGYTF. The CDR3 DNA reads as TGCAGCGGCGGTAGCGGCAGGGCGGACTATGGCTACACCTTC.

About this clone: Within the sample, other DNA sequences also encode this same CDR3. The chain uses TRBV11-3 and TRBJ1-1; TRBD1 matches at 9 bases. V lost 3 bases to trimming and J lost 4 bases; unmatched junction nucleotides: 6. Germline V CDR1 and CDR2: SGHNT, YENEEA. The CDR3 has 15 amino acids. The CDR3 reads CASSLRTGGFTEAFF. CDR3 DNA: TGTGCCAGCAGCTTGCGAACAGGGGGCTTCACTGAAGCTTTCTTT.

This chain joins TRBV9 and TRBJ2-7; TRBD1 aligns across 10 bases. The CDR3 sequence is 16 residues long. Unmatched junction bases numbered 12, after V lost 6 bases and J lost 3 bases. Germline V lookup: CDR1 SGDLS, CDR2 YYNGEE. The CDR3 spells CASTRLETGGFYEQYF. CDR3 DNA sequence: TGTGCCAGCACCCGCCTCGAGACAGGGGGCTTCTACGAGCAGTACTTC.

The chain has TRBV5-4 and TRBJ2-1; 9 bases match TRBD2. After removal of 2 bases from V and 9 bases from J, the junction contained 9 bases not matched to a gene. This CDR3 is 15 amino acids long. The V gene's germline CDR1 is SGHNT and CDR2 YYREEE (reference sequence). CDR3 DNA sequence: TGTGCCAGCAGCTTTGGCGGGAGGGCCTCGGGTGAGCAGTTCTTC. It encodes CASSFGGRASGEQFF. Supplemented by reference TRBV5-4 and TRBJ2-1, the full variable domain reads ETGVTQSPTHLIKTRGQQVTLRCSSQSGHNTVSWYQQALGQGPQFIFQYYREEENGRGNFPPRFSGLQFPNYSSELNVNALELDDSALYLCASSFGGRASGEQFFGPGTRLTVL.

V is TRBV11-2 and J is TRBJ1-2; D remains unclear. The ends were cut back, 5 bases at V and 4 bases at J, with 14 bases in the middle. CDR3 length: 14 residues. Germline-derived CDR1 and CDR2 are SGHAT and FQNNGV. This CDR3 is CASSPTPGPYGYTF. CDR3 in DNA: TGTGCCAGCAGCCCAACTCCGGGTCCCTATGGCTACACCTTC.

The V and J genes are TRBV2 and TRBJ1-1; TRBD1 is a possible D gene (5 bases). The CDR3 length is 15 residues. Trimming pared 7 bases from V and 8 bases from J, leaving 23 bases between. The germline V gene encodes CDR1 SNHLY and CDR2 FYNNEI. As DNA, the CDR3 is TGTGCCAGCATTCTGAGTCGCCAGGGCCGCTCGGAAGCTTTCTTT. This sequence encodes CASILSRQGRSEAFF.

V gene TRBV9 combines with J gene TRBJ2-1, with TRBD2 matching 10 bases. The ends lost 0 bases at V and 0 bases at J; junction bases unmatched: 3. The CDR3 is 17 amino acids. Germline assignment: CDR1 SGDLS and CDR2 YYNGEE. Here the CDR3 DNA reads TGTGCCAGCAGCGTAGAGGGACTAGCGTCCTCCTACAATGAGCAGTTCTTC. This encodes CASSVEGLASSYNEQFF.